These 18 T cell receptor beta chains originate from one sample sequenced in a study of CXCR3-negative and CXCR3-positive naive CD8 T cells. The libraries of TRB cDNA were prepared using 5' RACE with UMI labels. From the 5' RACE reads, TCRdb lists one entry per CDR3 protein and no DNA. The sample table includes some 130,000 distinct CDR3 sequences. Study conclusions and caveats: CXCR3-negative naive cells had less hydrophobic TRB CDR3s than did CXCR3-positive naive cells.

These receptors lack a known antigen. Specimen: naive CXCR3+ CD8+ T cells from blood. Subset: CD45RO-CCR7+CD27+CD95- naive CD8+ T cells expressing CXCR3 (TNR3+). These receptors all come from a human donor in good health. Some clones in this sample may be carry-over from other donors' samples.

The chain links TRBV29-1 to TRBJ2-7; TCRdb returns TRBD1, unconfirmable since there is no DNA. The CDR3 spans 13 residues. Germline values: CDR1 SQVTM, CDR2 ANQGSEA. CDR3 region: CSYLGTGGYEQYF.

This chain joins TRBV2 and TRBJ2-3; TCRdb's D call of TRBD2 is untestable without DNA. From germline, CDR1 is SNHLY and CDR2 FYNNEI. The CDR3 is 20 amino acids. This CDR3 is CASPTQVGLAGGPGTDTQYF.

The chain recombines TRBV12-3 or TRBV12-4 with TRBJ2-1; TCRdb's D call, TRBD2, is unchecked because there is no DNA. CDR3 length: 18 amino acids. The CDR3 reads CASRKSGTSGLGDNEQFF.

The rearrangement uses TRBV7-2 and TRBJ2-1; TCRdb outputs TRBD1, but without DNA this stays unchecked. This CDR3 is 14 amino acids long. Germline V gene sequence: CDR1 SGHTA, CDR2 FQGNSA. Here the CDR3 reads CASSLVGTGHEQFF.

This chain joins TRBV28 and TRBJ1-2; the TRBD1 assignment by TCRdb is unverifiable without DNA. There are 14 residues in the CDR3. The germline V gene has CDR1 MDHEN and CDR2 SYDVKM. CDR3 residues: CASSPLTTGDGYTF.

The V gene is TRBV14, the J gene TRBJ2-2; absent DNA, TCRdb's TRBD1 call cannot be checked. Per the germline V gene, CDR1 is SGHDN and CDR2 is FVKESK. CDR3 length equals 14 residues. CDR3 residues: CATQGAPNTGELFF.

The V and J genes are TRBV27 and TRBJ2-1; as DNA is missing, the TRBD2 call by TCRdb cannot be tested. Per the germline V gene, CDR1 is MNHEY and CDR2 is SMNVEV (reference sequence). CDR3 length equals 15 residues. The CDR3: CASKISGGLYNEQFF.

The CDR3 loop reads CASQVFTGASYEQYF. The chain combines TRBV28 with TRBJ2-7; TCRdb's D gene call, TRBD1, goes unchecked for lack of DNA. Germline V gene data show CDR1 as MDHEN and CDR2 as SYDVKM. The CDR3 consists of 15 residues.

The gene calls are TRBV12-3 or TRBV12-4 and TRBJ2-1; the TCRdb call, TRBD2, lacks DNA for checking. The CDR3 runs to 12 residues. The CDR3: CASNRVGNEQFF.

This CDR3 reads CASSLSYRSTYNEQFF. This chain uses TRBV27 with TRBJ2-1. There are 16 residues in the CDR3. Per the germline V gene, CDR1 is MNHEY and CDR2 is SMNVEV (reference sequence).

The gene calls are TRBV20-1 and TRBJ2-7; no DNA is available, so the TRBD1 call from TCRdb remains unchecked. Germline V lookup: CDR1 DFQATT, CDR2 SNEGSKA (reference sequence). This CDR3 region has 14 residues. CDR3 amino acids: CSARSNSGIYEQYF.

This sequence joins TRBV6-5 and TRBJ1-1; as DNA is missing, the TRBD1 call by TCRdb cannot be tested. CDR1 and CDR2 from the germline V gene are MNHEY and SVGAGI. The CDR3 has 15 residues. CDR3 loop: CASSYGAGGHTEAFF.

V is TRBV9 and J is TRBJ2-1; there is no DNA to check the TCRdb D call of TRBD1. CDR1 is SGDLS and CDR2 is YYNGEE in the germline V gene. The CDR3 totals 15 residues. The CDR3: CASSPPGQGSAEQFF.

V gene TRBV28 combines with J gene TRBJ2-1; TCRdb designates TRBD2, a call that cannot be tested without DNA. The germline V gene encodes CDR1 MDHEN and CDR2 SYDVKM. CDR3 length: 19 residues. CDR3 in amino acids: CASTPGLAGGPGSYNEQFF.

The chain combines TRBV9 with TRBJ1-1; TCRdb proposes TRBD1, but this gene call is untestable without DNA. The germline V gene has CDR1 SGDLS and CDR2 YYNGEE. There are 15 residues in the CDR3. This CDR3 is CASSVGGSLNTEAFF.

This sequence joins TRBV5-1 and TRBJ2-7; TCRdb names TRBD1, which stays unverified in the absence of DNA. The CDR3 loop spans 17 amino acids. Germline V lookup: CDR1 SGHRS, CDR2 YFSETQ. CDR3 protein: CASSQETGTDSVYEQYF.

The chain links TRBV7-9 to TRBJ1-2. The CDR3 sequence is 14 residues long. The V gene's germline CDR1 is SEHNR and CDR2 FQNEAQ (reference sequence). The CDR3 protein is CASSFSETDYGYTF.

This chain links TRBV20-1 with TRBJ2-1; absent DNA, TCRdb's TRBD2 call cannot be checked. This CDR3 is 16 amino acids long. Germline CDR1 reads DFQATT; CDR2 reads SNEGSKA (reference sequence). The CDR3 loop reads CSARDRERGTYNEQFF.